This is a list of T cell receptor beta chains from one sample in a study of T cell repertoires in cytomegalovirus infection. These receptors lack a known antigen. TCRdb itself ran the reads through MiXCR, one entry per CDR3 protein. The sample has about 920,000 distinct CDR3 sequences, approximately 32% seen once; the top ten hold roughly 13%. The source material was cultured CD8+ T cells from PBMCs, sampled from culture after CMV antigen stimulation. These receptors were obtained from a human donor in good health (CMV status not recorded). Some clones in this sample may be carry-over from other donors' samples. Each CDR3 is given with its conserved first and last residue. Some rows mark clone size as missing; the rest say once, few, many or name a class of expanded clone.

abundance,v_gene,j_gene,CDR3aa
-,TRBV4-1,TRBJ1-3,CASSPTTGNTIYF
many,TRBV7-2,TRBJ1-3,CASSSTGQGRRNTIYF
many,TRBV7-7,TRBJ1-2,CASSPLYDRINGYTF
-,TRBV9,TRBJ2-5,CASSVKGRETQYF
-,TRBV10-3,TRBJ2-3,CAIRILDLGTGQGTQYF
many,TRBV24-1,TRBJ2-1,CATSDGGGTYNEQFF
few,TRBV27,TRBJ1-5,CASSLSSHSNQPQHF
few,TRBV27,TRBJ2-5,CASSPHPTGRLAQETQYF
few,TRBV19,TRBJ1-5,CASSITGSDQPQHF
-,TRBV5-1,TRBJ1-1,CASSLQFRTDEAFF
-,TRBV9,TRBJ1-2,CASSARALYGYTF
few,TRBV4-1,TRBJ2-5,CASSQLGHDQETQYF
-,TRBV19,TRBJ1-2,CASSMAGTGGSGYTF
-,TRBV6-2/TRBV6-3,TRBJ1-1,CASSYGGHNTEAFF
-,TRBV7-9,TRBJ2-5,CASSQTGGQYF
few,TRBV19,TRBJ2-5,CASNPTDSERRWETQYF
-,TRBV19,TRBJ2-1,CASSETGAYNEQFF
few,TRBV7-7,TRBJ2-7,CASSPTTGSYEQYF
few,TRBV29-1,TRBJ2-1,CSVRGDEQFF
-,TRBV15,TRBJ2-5,CATSRLRGNQETQYF
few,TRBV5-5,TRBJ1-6,CASSQDRETAPLHF
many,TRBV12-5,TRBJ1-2,CASGQHSGLYGYTF
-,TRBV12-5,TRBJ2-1,CASGLGTGYNEQFF
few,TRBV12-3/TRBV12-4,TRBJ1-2,CASYDYSRTEGGGYTF
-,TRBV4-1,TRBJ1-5,CASSLTWNSNQPQHF
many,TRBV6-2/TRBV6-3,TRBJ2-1,CASTLSGGYNEQFF
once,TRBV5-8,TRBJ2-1,CASSWTGGADEQFF
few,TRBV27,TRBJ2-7,CASRTGTYEQYF
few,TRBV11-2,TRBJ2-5,CASSFGPYRETQYF
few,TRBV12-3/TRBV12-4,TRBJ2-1,CASSLNSGGINEQFF
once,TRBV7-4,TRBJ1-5,CASSSTDGPDQPQHF
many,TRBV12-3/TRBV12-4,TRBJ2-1,CASSLHSSYNEQFF